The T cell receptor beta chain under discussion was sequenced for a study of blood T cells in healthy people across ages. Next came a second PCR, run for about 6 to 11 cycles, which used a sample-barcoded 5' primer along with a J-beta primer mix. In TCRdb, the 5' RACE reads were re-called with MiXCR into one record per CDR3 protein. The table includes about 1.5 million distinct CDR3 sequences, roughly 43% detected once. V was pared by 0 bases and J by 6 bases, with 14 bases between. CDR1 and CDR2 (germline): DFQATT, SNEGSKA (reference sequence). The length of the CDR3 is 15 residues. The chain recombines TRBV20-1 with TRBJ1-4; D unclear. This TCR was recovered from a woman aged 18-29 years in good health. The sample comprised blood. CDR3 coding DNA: TGCAGTGCTAGAGATCGCCACCTGGATTATGAAAAACTGTTTTTT. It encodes CSARDRHLDYEKLFF.